The 22 T cell receptor beta chains in this list originate from one sample, sequenced in a study of T cell repertoires in cytomegalovirus infection. MiXCR, applied by TCRdb to the reads, yields one record per CDR3 protein. The sample holds hundreds of thousands of distinct CDR3 sequences, 33% seen once. These receptors' targets are unknown. This specimen consisted of cultured PBMCs, obtained from culture after CMV antigen stimulation. The origin of the receptors is a human donor in good health (CMV status not recorded). Some clones in this sample may be carry-over from other donors' samples.

The chain recombines TRBV5-6 with TRBJ1-2; D remains ambiguous. Germline CDR1 reads SGHDT; CDR2 reads YYEEEE. The CDR3 is made up of 13 amino acids. V was shortened by 1 base and J by 5 bases, with 9 bases between the two germline ends. The CDR3 sequence: CASSLYTEYGYTF. The CDR3 nucleotides read TGTGCCAGCAGCTTGTACACTGAATATGGCTACACCTTC. Complete variable domain (other parts from reference TRBV5-6 and TRBJ1-2): DAGVTQSPTHLIKTRGQQVTLRCSPKSGHDTVSWYQQALGQGPQFIFQYYEEEERQRGNFPDRFSGHQFPNYSSELNVNALLLGDSALYLCASSLYTEYGYTFGSGTRLTVV.

The chain couples TRBV7-6 to TRBJ2-5, with unresolved D. Per the germline V gene, CDR1 is SGHVS and CDR2 is FNYEAQ. Trimming shortened V by 2 bases and J by 3 bases, and 10 bases separated the two germline ends. This CDR3 spans 14 amino acids. The CDR3 protein is CASSLNSAKETQYF. CDR3 sequence (DNA): TGTGCCAGCAGCTTAAACTCGGCGAAAGAGACCCAGTACTTC.

This clonotype has only a few counts. The chain couples TRBV7-2 to TRBJ2-1; TRBD2 matches 9 bases. V dropped 5 bases and J dropped 0; count of bases not matched to a gene: 20. The germline CDR1 and CDR2 sequences are SGHTA and FQGNSA. The CDR3 length is 21 residues. CDR3 amino acids: CASSPGRGASGTYNSYNEQFF. The CDR3 coding sequence is TGTGCCAGCAGCCCCGGCCGGGGGGCTAGCGGGACCTACAACTCCTACAATGAGCAGTTCTTC.

This clonotype was counted many times. The V and J genes are TRBV7-2 and TRBJ1-4; D ambiguous. The CDR3 runs 13 residues. CDR1 is SGHTA and CDR2 is FQGNSA in the germline V gene. V lost 5 bases, J lost 14 bases, and 18 bases lay in between. The DNA for the CDR3 is TGTGCCAGCAGCCCCGAGGAAGGGAGGCTTCTGTTTTTT. This sequence encodes CASSPEEGRLLFF. Full variable domain (rest looked up from reference TRBV7-2 and TRBJ1-4): GAGVSQSPSNKVTEKGKDVELRCDPISGHTALYWYRQSLGQGLEFLIYFQGNSAPDKSGLPSDRFSAERTGGSVSTLTIQRTQQEDSAVYLCASSPEEGRLLFFGSGTQLSVL.

This clonotype was detected only a few times. This rearrangement joins TRBV6-2 or TRBV6-3 to TRBJ2-1; 12 bases are a match to TRBD2. Germline assignment: CDR1 MNHEY and CDR2 SVGEGT. With V trimmed by 6 bases and J by 12 bases, 9 bases remained unmatched. This CDR3 is built from 14 residues. This chain's CDR3 is CASRRLAGDLRQFF. The DNA of the CDR3 is TGTGCCAGCAGGAGACTAGCGGGAGACTTAAGGCAGTTCTTC.

The DNA of the CDR3 is TGTGCCAGCTGGGACAGCCAAAATCGAAAAACTTTCTTT. It codes for CASWDSQNRKTFF. The chain links TRBV6-1 to TRBJ1-1; TRBD1 matches at 7 bases. After removal of 8 bases from V and 12 bases from J, the junction contained 15 bases not matched to a gene. Germline loops: CDR1 MNHNS, CDR2 SASEGT. The CDR3 length is 13 residues.

The table lists this clonotype with a few counts. The CDR3 sequence is CASSLVQGQPQHF. CDR3 nucleotides: TGTGCCAGCAGCTTAGTTCAGGGTCAGCCCCAGCATTTT. The genes are TRBV7-2 and TRBJ1-5, with D tentatively TRBD1 (5 bases). Between the trimmed V and J ends, which lost 1 base and 6 bases, there was a span of 7 bases. The germline V gene has CDR1 SGHTA and CDR2 FQGNSA. The CDR3 is 13 residues long.

V gene TRBV6-1 combines with J gene TRBJ2-5; 7 positions match TRBD1. Losses at the gene ends were 5 bases for V and 9 bases for J; bases not matched to a gene: 12. The CDR3 totals 14 residues. The germline CDR1 and CDR2 sequences are MNHNS and SASEGT. This chain's CDR3 is CASSPDRKRSAQYF. CDR3 nucleotides: TGTGCCAGCAGTCCGGACAGGAAGCGATCGGCCCAGTACTTC.

This clonotype was recorded a few times. The V gene is TRBV23-1, the J gene TRBJ1-5; tentatively, D is TRBD1 (6 bases). TRBV23-1 is an ORF for which the function is uncertain. This CDR3 contains 17 residues. V lost 10 bases, J lost 5 bases, and 27 bases lay in between. The CDR3 DNA reads as TGCGCCACTTTCCCGGACAGAAGGAAAAGATGGGATCAGCCCCAGCATTTT. This gives the protein CATFPDRRKRWDQPQHF.

The chain is built from TRBV2 and TRBJ1-1; D uncertain. The CDR3 consists of 9 residues. CDR1 and CDR2 from the germline V gene are SNHLY and FYNNEI. Trimming took off 10 bases at V and 7 bases at J, with 7 bases between the two ends. The CDR3 nucleotides read TGTGCCAAGGGCCGTGAAGCTTTCTTT. Residues: CAKGREAFF.

This sequence joins TRBV20-1 and TRBJ2-5; 13 bases align to TRBD2. The CDR3 loop spans 16 amino acids. Germline loops: CDR1 DFQATT, CDR2 SNEGSKA (reference sequence). V shed 1 base, J shed 4 bases, and the junction held 6 bases outside the gene matches. The CDR3 reads CSARAYRLAGGETQYF. CDR3 in DNA: TGCAGTGCTAGAGCCTATAGACTAGCGGGGGGAGAGACCCAGTACTTC.

This rearrangement joins TRBV7-7 to TRBJ2-1, with 8 bases lining up with TRBD2. This CDR3 has 14 amino acids. V gave up 1 base and J gave up 9 bases; unmatched junction bases: 5. Germline lookup yields CDR1 SSHAT and CDR2 FNYEAQ (reference sequence). CDR3 coding DNA: TGTGCCAGCAGCTTAGGGGGGACTAGTTCTGAGCAGTTCTTC. Protein: CASSLGGTSSEQFF.

The rearrangement links TRBV10-3 to TRBJ1-2, with no clear D. The CDR3 is made up of 14 amino acids. Trimming left V 0 bases short and J 4 bases short, with 9 bases between. Germline CDR1 is ENHRY and CDR2 is SYGVKD. CDR3 bases: TGTGCCATCAGTGAGTCACGGACCCCCTATGGCTACACCTTC. Protein sequence: CAISESRTPYGYTF.

This clonotype has a handful of counts. The gene calls are TRBV6-6 and TRBJ2-1; a possible D gene is TRBD2 (6 bases). The V and J ends lost 2 bases and 2 bases respectively, with 10 bases between them. The germline V gene has CDR1 MNHNY and CDR2 SVGAGI (reference sequence). The CDR3 sequence is 15 residues long. CDR3 sequence (DNA): TGTGCCAGCAGTTACGGGACTTTTACCTACAATGAGCAGTTCTTC. Translated: CASSYGTFTYNEQFF.

V gene TRBV27 combines with J gene TRBJ2-3; 9 bases are a match to TRBD2. V shed 10 bases, J shed 2 bases, and the junction held 13 bases outside the gene matches. Germline assignment: CDR1 MNHEY and CDR2 SMNVEV (reference sequence). The CDR3 consists of 16 residues. CDR3 region: CATTKKSGRTTDTQYF. The DNA for the CDR3 is TGTGCCACAACAAAGAAGAGCGGGAGGACCACAGATACGCAGTATTTT.

The sample holds a few counts of this clonotype. Mismatch with germline at one junction end may stem from a read error. The chain joins TRBV10-3 to TRBJ2-1, with 10 bases that match TRBD1. Germline CDR1 and CDR2: ENHRY and SYGVKD. The CDR3 has 16 amino acids. The DNA of the CDR3 is TGTGCCATCAGTGAGTCGGGACAGGGGTCCTTCAATGAGCAGTTCTTC. The encoded protein is CAISESGQGSFNEQFF.

V is TRBV6-6 and J is TRBJ2-1; D is uncertain. Germline V gives CDR1 MNHNY, CDR2 SVGAGI (reference sequence). Between the trimmed V and J ends, which lost 4 bases and 0 bases, there was a span of 16 bases. The CDR3 runs to 17 residues. This CDR3 reads CASSSKGSWSSYNEQFF. DNA of the CDR3: TGTGCCAGCAGTTCCAAGGGTTCATGGAGCTCCTACAATGAGCAGTTCTTC.

This clonotype was recorded a few times. This chain links TRBV6-5 with TRBJ2-7; 8 bases match TRBD2. CDR1 and CDR2 from the germline V gene are MNHEY and SVGAGI. V shed 6 bases, J shed 7 bases, and the junction held 14 bases outside the gene matches. There are 15 residues in the CDR3. Here the CDR3 reads CASSHGRGGPEEQYF. The CDR3 nucleotides are TGTGCCAGCAGCCACGGGAGGGGAGGGCCAGAAGAGCAGTACTTC.

This clonotype was detected only a few times. The rearrangement links TRBV7-6 to TRBJ1-6; no definite D call. CDR1 is SGHVS, CDR2 FNYEAQ, per germline. The CDR3 is made up of 13 amino acids. V was cut by 5 bases and J by 9 bases, with 11 bases left in between. In DNA form, the CDR3 reads TGTGCCAGCAGCCTCCCGACCGCTTCACCCCTCCACTTT. Encoded protein: CASSLPTASPLHF.

CDR3 sequence reads: CASSYLQWAFF. In DNA form, the CDR3 reads TGTGCCAGCAGTTACCTCCAGTGGGCTTTCTTT. V gene TRBV6-2 or TRBV6-3 combines with J gene TRBJ1-1; D unclear. The CDR3 has 11 residues. Germline V gene lookup returns CDR1 MNHEY and CDR2 SVGEGT. Trimming took 2 bases from V and 11 from J, leaving 9 bases between them.

This clonotype was seen a few times. This chain joins TRBV7-8 and TRBJ1-3; D is unresolved. Trimming cost V 3 bases and J 0 bases, with 12 bases left between them. The CDR3 totals 16 residues. Looked up from germline, CDR1 is SGHVS and CDR2 is FQNEAQ. For the CDR3, the DNA is TGTGCCAGCAGCTTTGAAAGGGTCCCCTCTGGAAACACCATATATTTT. Its translation: CASSFERVPSGNTIYF.

The chain combines TRBV12-3 or TRBV12-4 with TRBJ2-2, with 8 bases aligning to TRBD2. This CDR3 region has 16 residues. Trimming cost V 6 bases and J 3 bases; bases outside gene matches: 9. CDR3 coding DNA: TGTGCCAGCAGCGGGGGGGGGCGGGACGACACCGGGGAGCTGTTTTTT. Translation: CASSGGGRDDTGELFF.